This TCR beta chain stems from a study of naive and memory T cell subsets. Broader study findings: A few larger clonotypes appeared in naive repertoires, especially CD8, possibly memory cells re-expressing CD45RA. No ground truth validated the naive and memory repertoire findings.

The beta constant-region primer was an equimolar mix of two oligonucleotides covering TRBC1 and TRBC2. Ligated cDNA was amplified by four rounds of PCR with nested alpha and beta constant-region primers and SP2. TCRdb used MiXCR to reprocess the UMI-ligation and nested PCR reads, holding one entry per CDR3 protein. Among 150,000 or so distinct CDR3 sequences listed, roughly 22% were seen once. Separate alpha and beta amplification began at the second PCR step. Note on this clonotype: The antigen remains undetermined.

The CDR3 runs 15 residues. Deletions cut 0 bases from V and 2 bases from J, with 10 bases between. CDR1 and CDR2 (germline): KGHSH, LQKENI. The sequenced sample consisted of naive CD4+ T cells from blood. This receptor was identified in a human donor in good health. V gene TRBV18 combines with J gene TRBJ1-1; no firm D call. The CDR3 nucleotides read TGTGCCAGCTCACCACCGGGTCGCAGAAACACTGAAGCTTTCTTT. This sequence encodes CASSPPGRRNTEAFF.